Only a few counts were recorded for the clone carrying this TCR beta chain. Its target is unknown. CDR1 is MNHNS and CDR2 is SASEGT in the germline V gene. The length of the CDR3 is 16 residues. J was trimmed by 4 bases and V by 0 bases; bases with no gene match: 8. Then a second PCR, running roughly 7 to 11 cycles, was carried out with a sample-barcoded 5' primer and a J-beta primer mix. Every cDNA molecule bore a tag from a template-switch adaptor containing 12 random nucleotides. TCRdb ran MiXCR on the 5' RACE reads and lists one entry per CDR3 protein. Seen here are around 500,000 distinct CDR3 sequences, about 28% observed once, and the top ten hold 3% to 4%. These data belong to a study of blood T cells in healthy people across ages. Findings and limits, study-wide: Diversity estimates from one million T cells were considered underestimates. With naive T cell percentage, TCR beta diversity showed a strong correlation.

These same data were also listed under a study on T cells of mothers and their children. That report adds: Normalized overlap was always slightly, never significantly, higher in related than unrelated mother-child pairs.

The origin of this receptor is a boy aged 2 to 10 in good health. This rearrangement joins TRBV6-1 to TRBJ1-2; 7 nucleotides match TRBD1. The sequenced material came from blood. The CDR3 here is CASSEAKGQQLYGYTF. CDR3 nucleotides: TGTGCCAGCAGTGAAGCGAAGGGACAGCAACTCTATGGCTACACCTTC.